The clone carrying this TCR beta chain appeared a single time. The record originates from a study of CD8 T cells in Susac syndrome. The CDR3 is made up of 13 amino acids. The germline gives CDR1 DFQATT, CDR2 SNEGSKA (reference sequence). Deletions cut 2 bases from V and 4 bases from J, with 10 bases between. RNA totalling about 0.45 to 1 ug underwent reverse transcription with random hexamers. Each CDR3 protein is one row after TCRdb ran MiXCR on the immunoSEQ multiplex PCR reads. The sample contains 100,000 to 150,000 distinct CDR3 sequences, about 95% of which appear only once. Sequencing input: CD4+ T cells from PBMCs. The V and J genes are TRBV20-1 and TRBJ2-3; no firm D call. The sequence came from a human donor in good health. Here the CDR3 reads CSARLGKADTQYF. The CDR3 coding sequence is TGCAGTGCTAGACTGGGGAAGGCAGATACGCAGTATTTT.